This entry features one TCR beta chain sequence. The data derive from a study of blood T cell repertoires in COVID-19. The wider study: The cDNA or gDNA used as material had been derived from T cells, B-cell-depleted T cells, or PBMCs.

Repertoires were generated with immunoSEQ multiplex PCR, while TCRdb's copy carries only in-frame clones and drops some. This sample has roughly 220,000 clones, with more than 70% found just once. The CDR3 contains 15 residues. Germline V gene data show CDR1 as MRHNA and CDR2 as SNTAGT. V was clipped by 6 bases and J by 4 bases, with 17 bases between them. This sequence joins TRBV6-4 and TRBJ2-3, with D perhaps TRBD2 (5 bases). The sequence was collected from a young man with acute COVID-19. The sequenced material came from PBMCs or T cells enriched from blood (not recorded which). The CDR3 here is CASRRAPTFADTQYF. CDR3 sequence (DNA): TGTGCCAGCAGGCGGGCCCCAACCTTCGCAGATACGCAGTATTTT.